The 8 T cell receptor beta chains listed next were all sequenced from one sample in a study of blood T cell repertoires in COVID-19. Using immunoSEQ multiplex PCR, the repertoire was profiled, and TCRdb retains in-frame clones only, with some absent. Among approximately 400,000 clones listed, 90% to 95% were seen once. The sample was PBMCs or T cells enriched from blood (not recorded which). These receptors were obtained from a woman in her thirties or forties who had been exposed to COVID-19.

The chain couples TRBV5-1 to TRBJ2-3; 7 bases line up with TRBD2. Germline trimming cut 3 bases from V and 0 bases from J; bases unmatched to any gene: 16. The CDR3 is 19 residues long. The germline gives CDR1 SGHRS, CDR2 YFSETQ. CDR3 residues: CASSSPGGVAGVSTDTQYF. The CDR3 DNA is TGCGCCAGCAGCTCACCTGGTGGGGTGGCGGGAGTTAGCACAGATACGCAGTATTTT. The variable domain in full, with the rest retrieved from reference TRBV5-1 and TRBJ2-3, is KAGVTQTPRYLIKTRGQQVTLSCSPISGHRSVSWYQQTPGQGLQFLFEYFSETQRNKGNFPGRFSGRQFSNSRSEMNVSTLELGDSALYLCASSSPGGVAGVSTDTQYFGPGTRLTVL.

The sample holds a few counts of this clone. This chain links TRBV5-4 with TRBJ2-7; D might be TRBD2 (6 bases). Germline V lookup: CDR1 SGHNT, CDR2 YYREEE (reference sequence). This CDR3 has 13 amino acids. Trimming pared 3 bases from V and 2 bases from J, leaving 9 bases between. In DNA, the CDR3 is TGTGCCAGCAGCTCGGGACTGACCTACGAGCAGTACTTC. Protein: CASSSGLTYEQYF.

The sample holds one count of this clone. The chain carries TRBV5-1 and TRBJ1-2; D might be TRBD1 (5 bases). V dropped 0 bases and J dropped 5 bases, with 14 bases sitting between them. Germline CDR1 reads SGHRS; CDR2 reads YFSETQ. CDR3 size: 15 residues. The CDR3 DNA is TGCGCCAGCAGCTTGGACACCGGGCGACAGTATGGCTACACCTTC. Translating gives CASSLDTGRQYGYTF.

The J gene is TRBJ1-6, the V gene TRBV20-1, with a tentative D call TRBD1 (6 bases). The CDR3 is 17 residues long. Germline V lookup: CDR1 DFQATT, CDR2 SNEGSKA (reference sequence). The V gene lost 3 bases and the J gene lost 0 bases, with 15 bases spanning the gap. CDR3 in DNA: TGCAGTGCTAGTGGGGGACAACCAAACTCCTATAATTCACCCCTCCACTTT. Translated, it gives CSASGGQPNSYNSPLHF.

V and J are TRBV5-1 and TRBJ1-6; D gene ambiguous. The V end was cut by 0 bases, the J end by 8 bases, with 12 bases between. The germline CDR1 and CDR2 sequences are SGHRS and YFSETQ. CDR3 length equals 15 residues. CDR3 protein: CASSLGLVADSPLHF. CDR3 DNA sequence: TGCGCCAGCAGCTTGGGTTTAGTCGCCGATTCACCCCTCCACTTT. The complete variable domain, with remaining parts taken from reference TRBV5-1 and TRBJ1-6, reads KAGVTQTPRYLIKTRGQQVTLSCSPISGHRSVSWYQQTPGQGLQFLFEYFSETQRNKGNFPGRFSGRQFSNSRSEMNVSTLELGDSALYLCASSLGLVADSPLHFGNGTRLTVT.

This clone was seen only a few times. This chain links TRBV6-6 with TRBJ2-1, with 7 bases matching TRBD1. The CDR3 length is 15 residues. With V trimmed by 6 bases and J by 8 bases, 13 bases remained unmatched. Germline CDR1 and CDR2: MNHNY and SVGAGI (reference sequence). CDR3 coding DNA: TGTGCCAGCAGCCCCCCACGGGACAGCTTCGATGAGCAGTTCTTC. Protein: CASSPPRDSFDEQFF.

The rearrangement joins TRBV30 to TRBJ1-1, with D tentatively TRBD1 (6 bases). The germline V gene has CDR1 GTSNPN and CDR2 SVGIG (reference sequence). CDR3 length equals 11 residues. The CDR3 loop reads CVGDMNTEAFF. The CDR3 DNA is TGTGTTGGGGACATGAACACTGAAGCTTTCTTT.

This clone was seen a handful of times. The CDR3 DNA follows: TGTGCCAGCAGCTGGACAGGGGGCTACGAGCAGTACTTC. Protein product: CASSWTGGYEQYF. The chain is built from TRBV7-3 and TRBJ2-7; 10 bases map to TRBD1. The CDR3 consists of 13 residues. The trim removed 4 bases at V and 3 bases at J, leaving 0 bases unmatched. Per the germline V gene, CDR1 is SGHTA and CDR2 is FQGTGA.